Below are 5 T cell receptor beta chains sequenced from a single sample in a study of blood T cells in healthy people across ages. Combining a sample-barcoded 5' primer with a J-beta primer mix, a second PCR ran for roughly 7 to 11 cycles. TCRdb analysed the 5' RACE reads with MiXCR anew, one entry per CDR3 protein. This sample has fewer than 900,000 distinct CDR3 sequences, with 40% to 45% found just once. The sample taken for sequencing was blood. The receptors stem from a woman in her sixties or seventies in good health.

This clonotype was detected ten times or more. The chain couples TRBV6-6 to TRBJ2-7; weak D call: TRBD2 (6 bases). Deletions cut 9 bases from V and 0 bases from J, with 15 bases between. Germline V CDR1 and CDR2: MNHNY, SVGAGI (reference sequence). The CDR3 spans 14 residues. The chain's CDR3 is CASTPGGNSYEQYF. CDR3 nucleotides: TGTGCCAGTACTCCTGGAGGGAACTCCTACGAGCAGTACTTC.

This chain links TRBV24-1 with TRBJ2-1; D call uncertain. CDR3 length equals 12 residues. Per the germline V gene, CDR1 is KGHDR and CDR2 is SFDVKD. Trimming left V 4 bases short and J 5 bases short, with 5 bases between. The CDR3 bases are TGTGCCACCAGTGACTCTAACAATGAGCAGTTCTTC. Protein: CATSDSNNEQFF.

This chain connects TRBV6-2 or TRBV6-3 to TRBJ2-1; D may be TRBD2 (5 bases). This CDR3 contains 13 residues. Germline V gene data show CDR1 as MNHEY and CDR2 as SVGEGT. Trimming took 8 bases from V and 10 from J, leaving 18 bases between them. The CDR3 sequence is CASWVPRGSEQFF. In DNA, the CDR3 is TGTGCCAGCTGGGTACCCCGGGGAAGCGAGCAGTTCTTC.

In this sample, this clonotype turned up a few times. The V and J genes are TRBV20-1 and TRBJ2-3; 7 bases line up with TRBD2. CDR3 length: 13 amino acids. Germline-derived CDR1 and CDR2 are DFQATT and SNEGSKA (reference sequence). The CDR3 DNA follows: TGCTCCAATGGGGGGGGAGACCTCGGTACGCAGTATTTT. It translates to CSNGGGDLGTQYF.

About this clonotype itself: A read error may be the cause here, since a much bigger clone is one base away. This CDR3 reads CSTKGQGGGTDTQYF. In DNA form, the CDR3 reads TGCAGCACAAAGGGACAGGGAGGAGGAACAGATACGCAGTATTTT. The chain uses TRBV29-1 and TRBJ2-3; 9 bases align to TRBD1. J was trimmed by 3 bases and V by 8 bases; bases with no gene match: 12. This CDR3 region has 15 residues. Germline V lookup: CDR1 SQVTM, CDR2 ANQGSEA.